Below, one TCR beta chain is given with its context. Its antigen is as yet unknown. Each CDR3 protein gets one entry in TCRdb, which reprocessed the 5' RACE reads and gives no DNA. Its listing shows fewer than 350,000 distinct CDR3 sequences. CDR1 and CDR2 from the germline V gene are LGHNA and YNFKEQ. CDR3 length: 16 residues. This sample is drawn from a study of monozygotic twins with inflammatory bowel disease. Study conclusions and caveats: The analysis did not separate different T cell subtypes. Between concordant and discordant twins, repertoire similarity failed to differ, a result that limited power may explain.

Donors each contributed one blood sample measuring 2.5 ml. Whole blood without T cell sorting served as the source of isolated total RNA. The origin of this receptor is a human donor with ulcerative colitis or Crohn's disease, or a healthy co-twin of an affected twin (not recorded which). Sequencing was done on a sample of blood. This chain uses TRBV4-2 with TRBJ2-5; there is no DNA to check the TCRdb D call of TRBD2. The CDR3 sequence: CASSQDPWANQETQYF.